The rows below give T cell receptor beta chains drawn from one sample of a study of T cell responses to AZD1222 COVID-19 vaccine. This table comes from immunoSEQ multiplex PCR, and its TCRdb copy is limited to in-frame clones, with some not included. The sample lists nearly 110,000 clones; 90% were seen once. Here the sequenced sample was peripheral blood, taken on day 0 of AZD1222 vaccination. All receptors derive from an adult in good health. Each CDR3 is given with its conserved first and last residue. A D gene is named only where the DNA matches it firmly. Size values are once, few and many counts, or a class for expanded clones, and some rows have none.

clone_size j_call d_call v_call cdr3_nt cdr3_aa
- TRBJ2-3 - TRBV7-9 TGTGCCAGCACCCAACTATCCACAGATACGCAGTATTTT CASTQLSTDTQYF
- TRBJ2-7 - TRBV20-1 TGCAGTGCCACGCGGTTGGACGAGCAGTACTTC CSATRLDEQYF
- TRBJ2-7 TRBD1 TRBV5-1 TGCGCCAGCAGCTCGCAGGGGACAGGGACCTACGAGCAGTACTTC CASSSQGTGTYEQYF
few TRBJ1-5 TRBD1 TRBV2 TGTGCCAGCAGGGGCCGGGACAGGGCGGATCAGCCCCAGCATTTT CASRGRDRADQPQHF
- TRBJ1-2 TRBD1 TRBV4-1 TGCGCCAGCAGCCCTCAGGGACAGGGCCTCTATGGCTACACCTTC CASSPQGQGLYGYTF
- TRBJ1-4 TRBD1 TRBV6-5 TGTGCCAGCAGGCGGGACAGGGGTAATGAAAAACTGTTTTTT CASRRDRGNEKLFF
- TRBJ1-2 - TRBV24-1 TGTGCCACCAGTGATAAGGGCGGCTACACCTTC CATSDKGGYTF
- TRBJ2-7 - TRBV3-1/TRBV3-2 TGTGCCAGCAGCCAAAGGATTTACGAGCAGTACTTC CASSQRIYEQYF
- TRBJ2-5 TRBD2 TRBV28 TGTGCCAGCAGTTTCCAGCGGGGCTTTCAAGAGACCCAGTACTTC CASSFQRGFQETQYF
- TRBJ2-3 - TRBV24-1 TGTGCCACCAGTGAGTCTCGGGACAGCACAGATACGCAGTATTTT CATSESRDSTDTQYF
- TRBJ2-1 - TRBV27 TGTGCCAGCAGTCCCTGGGAGAGCTCCTACAATGAGCAGTTCTTC CASSPWESSYNEQFF
- TRBJ2-7 - TRBV6-5 TGTGCCAGCAGTTCCCACAGGGGGGGCGAGCAGTACTTC CASSSHRGGEQYF
few TRBJ1-2 - TRBV28 TGTGCCAGCAGTTCAGGGGAGAGTTACGGCTACACCTTC CASSSGESYGYTF
once TRBJ1-4 - TRBV3-1/TRBV3-2 TGTGCCAGCAGCCAGGGGGCGCGGGGTGAAAAACTGTTTTTT CASSQGARGEKLFF